The 17 T cell receptor beta chains reported below all come from one sample, sequenced in a study of cytomegalovirus exposure and HLA in healthy donors. PCR involved 60 Vbeta and 13 Jbeta primers. The table came from immunoSEQ multiplex PCR; TCRdb's copy has only in-frame clones and leaves some out. This table holds roughly 100,000 clones, approximately 70% found once. Sequencing input: PBMCs. All receptors come from a woman aged 45-59 years in good health and CMV-seronegative.

J is TRBJ2-2 and V is TRBV6-1; D gene ambiguous. Germline loops: CDR1 MNHNS, CDR2 SASEGT. Trimming left V 1 base short and J 0 bases short, with 9 bases between. The CDR3 loop spans 16 amino acids. The CDR3 sequence is CASSEVTIPNTGELFF. Written as DNA, the CDR3 is TGTGCCAGCAGTGAAGTGACAATTCCGAACACCGGGGAGCTGTTTTTT.

The rearrangement uses TRBV6-5 and TRBJ1-3, with 9 bases fitting TRBD1. Germline-derived CDR1 and CDR2 are MNHEY and SVGAGI. CDR3 length: 15 amino acids. Germline trimming cut 0 bases from V and 3 bases from J; bases unmatched to any gene: 0. The CDR3 nucleotides are TGTGCCAGCAGTTACTCGACAGGGGGTGGAAACACCATATATTTT. It is translated as CASSYSTGGGNTIYF.

This clone has just a few counts. The chain employs TRBV25-1 and TRBJ1-5; 8 bases are shared with TRBD1. The CDR3 loop spans 16 amino acids. In germline, CDR1 is MGHDK, CDR2 SYGVNS. Losses at the gene ends were 4 bases for V and 1 base for J; bases not matched to a gene: 6. CDR3 bases: TGTGCCAGCAGTGGACCAGGGGGCGGGAGCAATCAGCCCCAGCATTTT. This encodes CASSGPGGGSNQPQHF.

The J gene is TRBJ1-5, the V gene TRBV7-9; 10 bases match TRBD1. V dropped 5 bases and J dropped 0; count of bases not matched to a gene: 10. The CDR3 extends over 18 amino acids. Per the germline V gene, CDR1 is SEHNR and CDR2 is FQNEAQ (reference sequence). The CDR3, as DNA: TGTGCCAGCAGCCCTCCACTAGGGACAGGGGATAGCAATCAGCCCCAGCATTTT. Translation gives CASSPPLGTGDSNQPQHF.

V gene TRBV19 combines with J gene TRBJ2-3; the match to TRBD1 covers 10 bases. Germline V gene lookup returns CDR1 LNHDA and CDR2 SQIVND (reference sequence). V lost 8 bases and J lost 3; bases outside the gene matches: 5. There are 14 residues in the CDR3. The CDR3 reads CASGTGALTDTQYF. The CDR3, as DNA: TGTGCCAGTGGGACAGGGGCTCTGACAGATACGCAGTATTTT.

A single count supports this clone. The V call is TRBV7-6, the J call TRBJ2-7; 9 bases are shared with TRBD2. V was pared by 1 base and J by 0 bases, with 4 bases of the junction left unmatched. The germline CDR1 and CDR2 sequences are SGHVS and FNYEAQ. This CDR3 spans 16 amino acids. CDR3 in amino acids: CASSLVGSGSSYEQYF. The CDR3 coding sequence is TGTGCCAGCAGCTTAGTCGGTAGCGGGAGCTCCTACGAGCAGTACTTC.

The chain has TRBV13 and TRBJ2-3, with 8 bases aligning to TRBD2. The V gene's germline CDR1 is PRHDT and CDR2 FYEKMQ (reference sequence). The CDR3 loop spans 17 amino acids. J lost 0 bases, V lost 6 bases, and 11 bases had no gene match. Here the CDR3 reads CASSSIAGTTSTDTQYF. The CDR3 DNA reads TGTGCCAGCAGTTCAATAGCGGGAACAACTAGCACAGATACGCAGTATTTT. The variable domain in full, with the rest retrieved from reference TRBV13 and TRBJ2-3, is AAGVIQSPRHLIKEKRETATLKCYPIPRHDTVYWYQQGPGQDPQFLISFYEKMQSDKGSIPDRFSAQQFSDYHSELNMSSLELGDSALYFCASSSIAGTTSTDTQYFGPGTRLTVL.

Only a few counts were recorded for this clone. The chain links TRBV15 to TRBJ2-1; 11 bases match TRBD1. The V gene's germline CDR1 is LNHNV and CDR2 YYDKDF (reference sequence). Unmatched junction bases numbered 10, after V lost 3 bases and J lost 12 bases. The CDR3 is 15 residues long. The CDR3, as DNA: TGTGCCACCAGCAGGGGGGGGACAGGGGGTTTTTGGCAGTTCTTC. As protein: CATSRGGTGGFWQFF.

The rearrangement links TRBV5-4 to TRBJ1-6, with 10 nucleotides matching TRBD1. This CDR3 comprises 16 residues. Unmatched junction bases numbered 11, after V lost 4 bases and J lost 10 bases. Germline V gene data show CDR1 as SGHNT and CDR2 as YYREEE (reference sequence). DNA of the CDR3: TGTGCCAGCAGCGAAAGACAGGGGGCAGGGGGATCACCCCTCCACTTT. Translating gives CASSERQGAGGSPLHF.

The chain combines TRBV25-1 with TRBJ2-1; 8 nucleotides align to TRBD2. CDR3 length equals 15 residues. The junction had 11 bases not matched to a gene; V was cut back by 6 bases and J by 7 bases. Germline CDR1 is MGHDK and CDR2 is SYGVNS. CDR3 in amino acids: CASSRGLAGSNEQFF. CDR3 bases: TGTGCCAGCAGCCGCGGACTAGCAGGATCGAATGAGCAGTTCTTC.

This clone has a handful of counts. This chain uses TRBV6-1 with TRBJ2-7; 8 nucleotides match TRBD2. Germline CDR1 and CDR2: MNHNS and SASEGT. With V trimmed by 8 bases and J by 5 bases, 5 bases remained unmatched. The CDR3 runs to 12 residues. This CDR3 reads CASRAGGDEQYF. CDR3 bases: TGTGCCAGCCGGGCGGGGGGCGACGAGCAGTACTTC.

The sample holds a few counts of this clone. The chain has TRBV7-8 and TRBJ2-1; 12 bases map to TRBD2. Losses at the gene ends were 1 base for V and 8 bases for J; bases not matched to a gene: 9. This CDR3 has 17 residues. Germline assignment: CDR1 SGHVS and CDR2 FQNEAQ. The DNA of the CDR3 is TGTGCCAGCAGCTTAGGCAGACTAGCGGGAGCTTGGGATGAGCAGTTCTTC. Translating it yields CASSLGRLAGAWDEQFF. Filled out from reference TRBV7-8 and TRBJ2-1, the complete variable domain reads GAGVSQSPRYKVAKRGQDVALRCDPISGHVSLFWYQQALGQGPEFLTYFQNEAQLDKSGLPSDRFFAERPEGSVSTLKIQRTQQEDSAVYLCASSLGRLAGAWDEQFFGPGTRLTVL.

The genes are TRBV19 and TRBJ2-7; TRBD2 matches 9 bases. The CDR3 spans 18 residues. The J segment lost 0 bases and the V segment lost 4 bases, leaving 13 bases of the junction unmatched. From germline, CDR1 is LNHDA and CDR2 SQIVND (reference sequence). DNA of the CDR3: TGTGCCAGTAGTAGAGCGATAAGGAAGACTAGCGGCTCCTACGAGCAGTACTTC. It yields the protein CASSRAIRKTSGSYEQYF.

This chain links TRBV7-2 with TRBJ2-7; 14 bases map to TRBD2. The germline gives CDR1 SGHTA, CDR2 FQGNSA. J was trimmed by 9 bases and V by 5 bases; bases with no gene match: 6. The CDR3 loop spans 14 amino acids. The CDR3 DNA reads TGTGCCAGCAGCACGGGACTAGCGGGAGTAGGGCAGTACTTC. It yields the protein CASSTGLAGVGQYF.

The gene calls are TRBV2 and TRBJ2-1; 7 bases map to TRBD1. After removal of 6 bases from V and 8 bases from J, the junction contained 13 bases not matched to a gene. CDR3 size: 15 residues. Germline V gene sequence: CDR1 SNHLY, CDR2 FYNNEI. The CDR3 reads CASRPDRWLLDEQFF. The CDR3 bases are TGTGCCAGCAGGCCGGACAGGTGGTTGCTCGATGAGCAGTTCTTC.

Note on this clone: The junction shows a germline mismatch at one end, possibly a read error. The same CDR3 is also encoded by other DNA sequences in this sample. The CDR3 loop reads CASSVGTGENAEAFF. CDR3 bases: TGTGCCAGCAGCGTAGGGACGGGGGAGAACGCTGAAGCTTTCTTT. The gene calls are TRBV9 and TRBJ1-1, with D tentatively TRBD1 (5 bases). The length of the CDR3 is 15 residues. Germline lookup yields CDR1 SGDLS and CDR2 YYNGEE.

The chain links TRBV18 to TRBJ1-2; D is uncertain. Germline V gene data show CDR1 as KGHSH and CDR2 as LQKENI. This CDR3 is built from 15 residues. Trimming stripped 2 bases from V and 5 bases from J, with 15 bases between. CDR3 DNA sequence: TGTGCCAGCTCACCATCGGGTACCCCCCTGTATGGCTACACCTTC. As protein: CASSPSGTPLYGYTF.